This TCR beta chain comes out of a study of Tregs in tolerant kidney transplant recipients. Study-level findings and limits: In tolerant patients, donor-specific Tregs outgrew total Tregs, suggesting antigen-driven expansion.

Per germline, CDR1 SEHNR and CDR2 FQNEAQ (reference sequence). Trimming took 0 bases from V and 6 from J; bases not matched to a gene: 1. The CDR3 spans 14 residues. Worth noting for this clone: The antigen is unknown. The CDR3 end falls 3 residues outside the read, so it is completed with the germline J gene.

Measured with immunoSEQ multiplex PCR; TCRdb has only the in-frame clones, and not every one. Its listing shows some 30,000 clones. Related graft donors supplied nonmyeloablative bone marrow transplants, and mixed chimerism was transient. The origin of this receptor is a human patient who received a combined kidney and bone marrow transplant. Part of the T cells may come from the graft donor. Source: CD4+ T cells from blood (PBMCs), taken 24 months after the transplant. This chain uses TRBV7-9 with TRBJ1-4; 7 bases map to TRBD1. The CDR3: CASSLAGGYEKLFF. CDR3 bases read: TGTGCCAGCAGCTTAGCAGGGGGCTATGAAAAA.